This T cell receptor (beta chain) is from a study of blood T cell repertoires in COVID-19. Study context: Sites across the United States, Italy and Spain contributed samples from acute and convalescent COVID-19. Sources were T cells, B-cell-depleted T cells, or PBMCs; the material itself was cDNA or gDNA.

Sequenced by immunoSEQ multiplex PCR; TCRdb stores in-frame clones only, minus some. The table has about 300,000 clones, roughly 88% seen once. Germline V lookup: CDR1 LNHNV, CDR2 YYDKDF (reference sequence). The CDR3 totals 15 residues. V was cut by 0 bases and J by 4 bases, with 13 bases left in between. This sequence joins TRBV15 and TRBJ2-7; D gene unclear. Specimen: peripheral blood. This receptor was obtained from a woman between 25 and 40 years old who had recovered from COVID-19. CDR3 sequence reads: CATSRDGSSGYEQYF. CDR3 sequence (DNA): TGTGCCACCAGCAGAGATGGGTCATCAGGTTACGAGCAGTACTTC.